This entry concerns a single T cell receptor (beta chain). V lost 6 bases, J lost 3 bases, and 5 bases stayed unmatched. Germline V gene lookup returns CDR1 MGHDK and CDR2 SYGVNS. This CDR3 region has 13 residues. The data were taken from a study of blood T cell repertoires in COVID-19. Study-wide background: Samples of COVID-19 (acute and convalescent) were obtained from the United States, Italy and Spain. Nucleic acid was either cDNA or gDNA, and it came from T cells, B-cell-depleted T cells, or PBMCs.

Patients from Seattle were sampled longitudinally, starting during active infection. Under the authors' procedure: Quantification of nucleated cells was approximated via reference gene primer amplification. Only in-frame clones appear in the TCRdb table, and some are missing; sequencing was by immunoSEQ multiplex PCR. V, J and clone size were drawn from that table, and D and trimming were deduced from the DNA. The repertoire holds 150,000 to 180,000 clones, with approximately 80% as singletons. The chain is built from TRBV25-1 and TRBJ2-7; 7 bases map to TRBD2. The TCR sequence derives from a woman aged 60-70 years with COVID-19, enrolled during active disease. Sequencing used peripheral blood. This CDR3 is CASSRDYRYEQYF. Written as DNA, the CDR3 is TGTGCCAGCAGCAGGGACTACCGCTACGAGCAGTACTTC.